The T cell receptor (beta chain) under discussion was sequenced for a study of T cells in Graves' hyperthyroidism and ophthalmopathy. V was shortened by 0 bases and J by 4 bases, with 9 bases between the two germline ends. Looked up from germline, CDR1 is SGHAT and CDR2 is FQNNGV. The CDR3 covers 14 residues. The PBMCs studied were ones that came from about 9.9 ml fresh peripheral blood. This clonotype has at least ten counts. Amplified regions were TCR beta CDR3 sequences from RNA transcripts. Researchers ran a first-round RT-PCR on the TCR CDR3 using the HTBI primer set. MiXCR, run by TCRdb on the multiplex PCR reads, gives a single entry per CDR3 protein. Counted here are roughly 630,000 distinct CDR3 sequences, 15% to 17% occurring once; the ten biggest clones make up roughly 6.6%.

The V call is TRBV11-2, the J call TRBJ1-2, with D unresolved. The source material was blood. This sequence was found in a woman in her twenties or thirties with Graves' hyperthyroidism. For the CDR3, the DNA is TGTGCCAGCAGCTTAGATGGAGGAGGCTATGGCTACACCTTC. Protein sequence: CASSLDGGGYGYTF.